This TCR beta chain derives from a study of cytomegalovirus exposure and HLA in healthy donors. As for the study in general: The roughly 120 validation repertoires used the same platform as the 666 first-cohort repertoires, a later analysis reported. Study conclusions and caveats: Specificity of a few CMV-associated chains for CMV antigens was verified in vitro. 150 to 200 TCR beta chains were listed as cytomegalovirus-associated. As was reported, the classifier diagnosed cytomegalovirus status with high specificity and sensitivity.

The table came from immunoSEQ multiplex PCR; TCRdb's copy has only in-frame clones and leaves some out. The data show 150,000 or so clones, about 86% seen once. The ends lost 7 bases at V and 3 bases at J; junction bases unmatched: 3. Germline CDR1 reads MNHEY; CDR2 reads SVGAGI. This CDR3 contains 13 residues. This clone was seen a handful of times. Antigen: not known. Sequences were obtained from PBMCs. The genes are TRBV6-5 and TRBJ2-3, with TRBD2 matching over 8 bases. This sequence originates from a human donor in good health. The CDR3 DNA sequence: TGTGCCAGCACCCCGGGGGGGACAGATACGCAGTATTTT. Amino acids: CASTPGGTDTQYF.